These 28 T cell receptor beta chains were all obtained from the same sample, sequenced in a study of blood T cells in healthy people across ages. Then a second PCR, running about 6 to 11 cycles, was carried out with a sample-barcoded 5' primer and a J-beta primer mix. TCRdb fed the 5' RACE reads into MiXCR, producing one record per CDR3 protein. Counted here are about 780,000 distinct CDR3 sequences, about 46% occurring once; the ten biggest clones make up around 18%. The sample was blood. The receptors stem from an older man in good health.

This clonotype was counted once. V and J are TRBV20-1 and TRBJ1-1, with D unclear. Trimming took off 7 bases at V and 0 bases at J, with 6 bases between the two ends. The length of the CDR3 is 11 residues. Germline assignment: CDR1 DFQATT and CDR2 SNEGSKA (reference sequence). CDR3 DNA sequence: TGCAGTGGGTTAATGAACACTGAAGCTTTCTTT. Protein: CSGLMNTEAFF.

The table lists this clonotype with a few counts. The J gene is TRBJ2-6, the V gene TRBV20-1, with unresolved D. The V and J ends lost 3 bases and 2 bases respectively, with 5 bases between them. CDR1 is DFQATT, CDR2 SNEGSKA, per germline (reference sequence). This CDR3 has 13 residues. CDR3 nucleotide sequence: TGCAGTGCTAGTAGTACTGGGGCCAACGTCCTGACTTTC. Translation gives CSASSTGANVLTF.

CDR3 nucleotide sequence: TGTGCCTGGAGTGTACTCACACGAGAGGGGGAGACCCAGTACTTC. It codes for CAWSVLTREGETQYF. The rearrangement links TRBV30 to TRBJ2-5; D assignment may be TRBD1 or TRBD2 (5 bases each). The CDR3 is 15 residues long. V was trimmed by 0 bases and J by 5 bases, leaving 16 bases between them. Germline CDR1 GTSNPN, CDR2 SVGIG (reference sequence).

This clonotype appeared many times. The chain joins TRBV5-1 to TRBJ2-1; D gene unclear. CDR1 and CDR2 from the germline V gene are SGHRS and YFSETQ. The CDR3 extends over 12 amino acids. V lost 0 bases and J lost 5, with 3 bases in between. The CDR3 region is CASSLAHNEQFF. As DNA, the CDR3 is TGCGCCAGCAGCTTGGCGCACAATGAGCAGTTCTTC.

The gene calls are TRBV11-2 and TRBJ2-1; 8 bases fit TRBD2. Per germline, CDR1 SGHAT and CDR2 FQNNGV. The ends lost 5 bases at V and 7 bases at J; junction bases unmatched: 16. The CDR3 runs 17 residues. CDR3 nucleotides: TGTGCCAGCAGCGGATTCCGTGCGGGAGGAAGAGTGAATGAGCAGTTCTTC. Residues: CASSGFRAGGRVNEQFF. Full variable domain (outside the CDR3, taken from reference TRBV11-2 and TRBJ2-1): EAGVAQSPRYKIIEKRQSVAFWCNPISGHATLYWYQQILGQGPKLLIQFQNNGVVDDSQLPKDRFSAERLKGVDSTLKIQPAKLEDSAVYLCASSGFRAGGRVNEQFFGPGTRLTVL.

The V gene is TRBV12-3 or TRBV12-4, the J gene TRBJ1-5, with D tentatively TRBD1 (5 bases). CDR3 length: 15 residues. V was pared by 3 bases and J by 3 bases, with 12 bases between. This CDR3 reads CASSLGGLTNQPQHF. The CDR3 DNA sequence: TGTGCCAGCAGTTTGGGGGGGTTAACCAATCAGCCCCAGCATTTT.

This clonotype was picked up a small number of times. The J gene is TRBJ2-7, the V gene TRBV5-6; D is perhaps TRBD1 or TRBD2 (5 bases each). CDR1 and CDR2 (germline): SGHDT, YYEEEE. V dropped 4 bases and J dropped 3 bases, with 17 bases sitting between them. The CDR3 has 15 residues. The CDR3 protein is CASSPRGPPRYEQYF. The CDR3 nucleotides are TGTGCCAGCAGCCCGAGGGGCCCTCCTCGCTACGAGCAGTACTTC. The whole variable domain, remainder taken from reference TRBV5-6 and TRBJ2-7, is DAGVTQSPTHLIKTRGQQVTLRCSPKSGHDTVSWYQQALGQGPQFIFQYYEEEERQRGNFPDRFSGHQFPNYSSELNVNALLLGDSALYLCASSPRGPPRYEQYFGPGTRLTVT.

CDR3 bases: TGTGCCAGCAGCCAAGGGACTAGCGCCTACGAGCAGTACTTC. Translation gives CASSQGTSAYEQYF. The genes are TRBV7-2 and TRBJ2-7, with 10 positions matching TRBD2. Germline values: CDR1 SGHTA, CDR2 FQGNSA. This CDR3 spans 14 amino acids. The trim removed 5 bases at V and 2 bases at J, leaving 3 bases unmatched.

This clonotype was found a few times. This chain uses TRBV4-3 with TRBJ2-6; 12 bases map to TRBD2. Germline V gene data show CDR1 as LGHNA and CDR2 as YSLEER. Trimming removed 1 base from V and 2 bases from J; junction bases left unmatched: 0. The CDR3 is made up of 17 amino acids. CDR3 sequence reads: CASSQGLAGAGANVLTF. The CDR3 DNA is TGCGCCAGCAGCCAAGGACTAGCGGGAGCTGGGGCCAACGTCCTGACTTTC.

A remark on this clonotype: A much larger clonotype is one base distant, so this may be a read error. This rearrangement joins TRBV2 to TRBJ2-4; 8 bases map to TRBD2. The J call may not be correct, given that the DNA end is closer to TRBJ2-5. The CDR3 is 15 amino acids. From germline, CDR1 is SNHLY and CDR2 FYNNEI. CDR3 nucleotides: TGTGCCAGCAGTGGGGTGAGCGGGAGTGTAGAGACCCAGTACTTC. It is translated as CASSGVSGSVETQYF.

The chain joins TRBV25-1 to TRBJ2-3, with D tentatively TRBD2 (5 bases). In germline, CDR1 is MGHDK, CDR2 SYGVNS. This CDR3 comprises 13 residues. V dropped 4 bases and J dropped 6 bases, with 11 bases sitting between them. CDR3 sequence: CASSVVRGDTQYF. In DNA, the CDR3 is TGTGCCAGCAGTGTGGTCCGCGGGGATACGCAGTATTTT.

The chain couples TRBV6-6 to TRBJ1-2; D possibly corresponds to TRBD1 (6 bases). With 6 bases removed from V and 4 bases from J, the gap between germline ends came to 18 bases. This CDR3 has 15 amino acids. CDR1 is MNHNY and CDR2 is SVGAGI in the germline V gene (reference sequence). This CDR3 is CASRSLKGRGYGYTF. For the CDR3, the DNA is TGTGCCAGCAGGTCCTTGAAGGGCAGGGGCTATGGCTACACCTTC.

The chain carries TRBV5-5 and TRBJ2-3; 10 nucleotides line up with TRBD1. This CDR3 is 15 amino acids long. V dropped 3 bases and J dropped 2; count of bases not matched to a gene: 3. Per germline, CDR1 SGHKS and CDR2 YYEKEE (reference sequence). The CDR3 here is CASSWTGGPTDTQYF. The CDR3 coding sequence is TGTGCCAGCAGCTGGACAGGGGGTCCCACAGATACGCAGTATTTT.

The rearrangement uses TRBV7-8 and TRBJ2-5; D assignment may be TRBD1 or TRBD2 (5 bases each). Judging by the DNA end, TRBJ2-1 fits better; the J call may be wrong. Germline CDR1 and CDR2: SGHVS and FQNEAQ. The CDR3 contains 17 residues. The CDR3 region has the DNA TGTGCCAGCAGCTTACCGATAGCGTCCCAGGGAAAAGAGACCCAGTTCTTC. This translates into CASSLPIASQGKETQFF.

The chain couples TRBV6-5 to TRBJ2-7, with 12 bases identical to TRBD2. V shed 2 bases, J shed 5 bases, and the junction held 4 bases outside the gene matches. This CDR3 is built from 15 residues. The germline V gene encodes CDR1 MNHEY and CDR2 SVGAGI. CDR3 in amino acids: CASSYTTSGSHEQYF. The CDR3, as DNA: TGTGCCAGCAGTTACACGACTAGCGGGAGCCACGAGCAGTACTTC.

V is TRBV15 and J is TRBJ1-2, with D hard to call. V gave up 0 bases and J gave up 6 bases, with 11 bases separating them. Germline CDR1 and CDR2: LNHNV and YYDKDF (reference sequence). The CDR3 extends over 14 amino acids. The CDR3 nucleotides are TGTGCCACCAGCAGAGATCGGTCCCGAGATGGCTACACCTTC. This codes for CATSRDRSRDGYTF.

J is TRBJ2-1 and V is TRBV29-1; D not certain. The CDR3 loop spans 12 amino acids. Germline values: CDR1 SQVTM, CDR2 ANQGSEA. V lost 4 bases and J 8 bases, leaving 12 bases between the germline ends. CDR3 residues: CSVGRRMDEQFF. The CDR3 nucleotides are TGCAGCGTTGGTAGGCGGATGGATGAGCAGTTCTTC.

This clonotype is a singleton in its sample. This chain links TRBV6-5 with TRBJ1-1; D is unclear. Germline CDR1 MNHEY, CDR2 SVGAGI. The CDR3 spans 14 residues. Between the trimmed V and J ends, which lost 6 bases and 6 bases, there was a span of 17 bases. The CDR3 sequence: CASRPVLSSPEAFF. CDR3 sequence (DNA): TGTGCCAGCAGGCCTGTTTTGAGTAGCCCTGAAGCTTTCTTT.

This clonotype appeared a few times. J is TRBJ2-5 and V is TRBV11-2; TRBD2 aligns across 7 bases. The junction had 18 bases not matched to a gene; V was cut back by 6 bases and J by 5 bases. The CDR3 has 17 residues. Looked up from germline, CDR1 is SGHAT and CDR2 is FQNNGV. The CDR3 DNA is TGTGCCAGCAGAAACGGGGGACTTGCGGGAGTTTGGGAGACCCAGTACTTC. Translation: CASRNGGLAGVWETQYF. Supplemented by reference TRBV11-2 and TRBJ2-5, the full variable domain reads EAGVAQSPRYKIIEKRQSVAFWCNPISGHATLYWYQQILGQGPKLLIQFQNNGVVDDSQLPKDRFSAERLKGVDSTLKIQPAKLEDSAVYLCASRNGGLAGVWETQYFGPGTRLLVL.

This clonotype has just a few counts. The J gene is TRBJ2-7, the V gene TRBV20-1, with TRBD1 matching over 8 bases. Germline CDR1 DFQATT, CDR2 SNEGSKA (reference sequence). The V and J ends lost 3 bases and 7 bases, in that order; junction bases with no gene match: 5. The CDR3 extends over 12 amino acids. The CDR3 sequence is CSASNRGWEQYF. Written as DNA, the CDR3 is TGCAGTGCTAGCAACAGGGGGTGGGAGCAGTACTTC.

The J gene is TRBJ2-3, the V gene TRBV14, with no clear D. CDR3 length equals 13 residues. V was clipped by 3 bases and J by 4 bases, with 8 bases between them. The V gene's germline CDR1 is SGHDN and CDR2 FVKESK. The CDR3 is CASSHGIADTQYF. The CDR3 nucleotides read TGTGCCAGCAGCCACGGAATTGCAGATACGCAGTATTTT.

The chain carries TRBV6-5 and TRBJ2-7; perhaps D is TRBD1 or TRBD2 (5 bases each). Germline lookup yields CDR1 MNHEY and CDR2 SVGAGI. The CDR3 is 13 residues long. Trimming removed 7 bases from V and 5 bases from J, with 15 bases in between. The CDR3 here is CASTPGGLDEQYF. The CDR3 DNA reads as TGTGCCAGCACCCCTGGGGGTCTGGACGAGCAGTACTTC.

This clonotype was picked up a small number of times. This chain uses TRBV12-3 or TRBV12-4 with TRBJ1-5; TRBD1 matches 9 bases. The CDR3 is 14 amino acids. The ends lost 5 bases at V and 6 bases at J; junction bases unmatched: 5. The CDR3 spells CASSRGQGGQPQHF. The CDR3 DNA follows: TGTGCCAGCAGTCGGGGACAGGGTGGTCAGCCCCAGCATTTT.

This rearrangement joins TRBV20-1 to TRBJ2-3; 7 positions agree with TRBD2. Germline V gene sequence: CDR1 DFQATT, CDR2 SNEGSKA (reference sequence). Unmatched junction bases numbered 11, after V lost 6 bases and J lost 2 bases. This CDR3 has 15 amino acids. The CDR3 sequence is CSAWEASGYTDTQYF. DNA of the CDR3: TGCAGTGCCTGGGAGGCTAGCGGATACACAGATACGCAGTATTTT.

This clonotype was seen at least ten times. CDR3 sequence: CASSRGRGNTDTQYF. In DNA, the CDR3 is TGTGCCAGCAGCCGTGGGCGGGGGAACACAGATACGCAGTATTTT. The chain employs TRBV7-3 and TRBJ2-3; 7 bases align to TRBD2. The CDR3 sequence is 15 residues long. Unmatched junction bases numbered 7, after V lost 5 bases and J lost 2 bases. Germline-derived CDR1 and CDR2 are SGHTA and FQGTGA.

This clonotype was detected only a few times. The chain links TRBV27 to TRBJ2-5; D possibly corresponds to TRBD2 (6 bases). With the DNA end fitting TRBJ2-7 better, the J assignment may be wrong. The germline V gene encodes CDR1 MNHEY and CDR2 SMNVEV (reference sequence). This CDR3 is 17 amino acids long. As DNA, the CDR3 is TGTGCCAGCAGCACAATGGGGTGGGCTAGCGATACCCACGAGCAGTACTTC. It codes for CASSTMGWASDTHEQYF.

This clonotype has just a few counts. This chain uses TRBV19 with TRBJ2-7; TRBD1 is a possible D gene (5 bases). V was clipped by 3 bases and J by 3 bases, with 12 bases between them. Germline V gene lookup returns CDR1 LNHDA and CDR2 SQIVND (reference sequence). The CDR3 is made up of 14 amino acids. The CDR3 here is CASSIRTRSYEQYF. Here the CDR3 DNA reads TGTGCCAGTAGTATCAGGACACGTAGCTACGAGCAGTACTTC.

This chain links TRBV25-1 with TRBJ2-2; no definite D call. Between the trimmed V and J ends, which lost 3 bases and 7 bases, there was a span of 6 bases. Germline V gene sequence: CDR1 MGHDK, CDR2 SYGVNS. The CDR3 runs 12 residues. The CDR3 region is CASSEMDGELFF. Here the CDR3 DNA reads TGTGCCAGCAGTGAGATGGACGGGGAGCTGTTTTTT. The variable domain in full, completed from reference TRBV25-1 and TRBJ2-2, reads EADIYQTPRYLVIGTGKKITLECSQTMGHDKMYWYQQDPGMELHLIHYSYGVNSTEKGDLSSESTVSRIRTEHFPLTLESARPSHTSQYLCASSEMDGELFFGEGSRLTVL.